Reported below is one T cell receptor (beta chain). Its antigen is still unknown. The entry originates in a study of T cells in Graves' hyperthyroidism and ophthalmopathy. Whole-study results and caveats: Prediction of ophthalmopathy progression came a median roughly 6.4 months pre-onset. In the analysis, a 13 V-J model separated ophthalmopathy from stable hyperthyroidism.

The investigators amplified TCR beta CDR3 regions from RNA transcripts. TCR CDR3 underwent first-round RT-PCR with the HTBI primer set. One entry per CDR3 protein results from TCRdb running MiXCR on the multiplex PCR reads. The sample shows some 600,000 distinct CDR3 sequences, approximately 15% of them seen only once. Sequenced sample: blood. The receptor comes from a woman in her 30s with Graves' hyperthyroidism that later progressed to Graves' ophthalmopathy.

The CDR3 coding sequence is TGCGCCAGCGGACAGGGGACGAGCTACGAGCAGTACTTC. Its protein product is CASGQGTSYEQYF. The rearrangement links TRBV4-1 to TRBJ2-7, with 9 bases matching TRBD1. In germline, CDR1 is MGHRA, CDR2 YSYEKL. V dropped 8 bases and J dropped 3; count of bases not matched to a gene: 5. The CDR3 sequence is 13 residues long.